This record concerns one TCR beta chain sequence. The data were obtained in a study of blood T cell repertoires in COVID-19. Study-level information: Whether acute or convalescent, the COVID-19 samples came from the United States, Italy and Spain.

Data came from immunoSEQ multiplex PCR; TCRdb stores just in-frame clones and leaves some out. Altogether some 180,000 clones are present, 80% to 90% being singletons, with the ten largest covering approximately 2%. V dropped 5 bases and J dropped 5; count of bases not matched to a gene: 5. The CDR3 loop spans 14 amino acids. The germline gives CDR1 MNHEY, CDR2 SVGEGT. Sequencing was performed on peripheral blood. The clonotype was recovered from a woman older than 75 with acute or convalescent COVID-19. V usage is TRBV6-2 or TRBV6-3 and J usage is TRBJ2-1; 8 bases align to TRBD2. CDR3 in amino acids: CASSPGLENNEQFF. For the CDR3, the DNA is TGTGCCAGCAGTCCGGGACTAGAGAACAATGAGCAGTTCTTC.